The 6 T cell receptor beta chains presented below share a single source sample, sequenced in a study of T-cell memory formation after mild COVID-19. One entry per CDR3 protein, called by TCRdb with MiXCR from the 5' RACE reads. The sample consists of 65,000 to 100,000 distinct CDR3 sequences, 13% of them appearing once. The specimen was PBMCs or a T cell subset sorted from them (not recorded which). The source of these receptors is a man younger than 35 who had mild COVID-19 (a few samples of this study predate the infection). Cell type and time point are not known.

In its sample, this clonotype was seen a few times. CDR3 nucleotides: TGTGCCAGCAGCTCCAAGACAGGGAACTCCTACGAGCAGTACTTC. It codes for CASSSKTGNSYEQYF. The chain carries TRBV7-9 and TRBJ2-7, with 7 bases aligning to TRBD1. Looked up from germline, CDR1 is SEHNR and CDR2 is FQNEAQ (reference sequence). This CDR3 is built from 15 residues. Trimming at V came to 4 bases and at J to 0 bases, leaving 6 bases not matched to a gene. Full variable domain (outside the CDR3, taken from reference TRBV7-9 and TRBJ2-7): DTGVSQNPRHKITKRGQNVTFRCDPISEHNRLYWYRQTLGQGPEFLTYFQNEAQLEKSRLLSDRFSAERPKGSFSTLEIQRTEQGDSAMYLCASSSKTGNSYEQYFGPGTRLTVT.

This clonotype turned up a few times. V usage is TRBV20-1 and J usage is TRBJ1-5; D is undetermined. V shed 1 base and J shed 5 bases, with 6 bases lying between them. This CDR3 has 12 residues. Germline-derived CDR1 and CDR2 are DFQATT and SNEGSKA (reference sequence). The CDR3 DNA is TGCAGTGCTAGAGCGGTGGATCAGCCCCAGCATTTT. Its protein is CSARAVDQPQHF.

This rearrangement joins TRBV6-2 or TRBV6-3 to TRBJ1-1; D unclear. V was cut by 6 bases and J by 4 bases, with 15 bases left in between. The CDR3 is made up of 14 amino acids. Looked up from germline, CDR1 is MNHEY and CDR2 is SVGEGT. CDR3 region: CASSFLSRSTEAFF. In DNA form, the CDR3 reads TGTGCCAGCAGCTTCCTGTCTCGGAGCACTGAAGCTTTCTTT.

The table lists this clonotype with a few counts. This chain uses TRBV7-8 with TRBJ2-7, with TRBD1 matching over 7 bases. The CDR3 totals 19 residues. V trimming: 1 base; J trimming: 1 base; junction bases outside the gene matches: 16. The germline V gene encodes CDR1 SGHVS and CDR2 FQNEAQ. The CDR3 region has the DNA TGTGCCAGCAGCTTAGAGAACCGAAAAGACAGGGACGAGTCCTACGAGCAGTACGTC. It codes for CASSLENRKDRDESYEQYV.

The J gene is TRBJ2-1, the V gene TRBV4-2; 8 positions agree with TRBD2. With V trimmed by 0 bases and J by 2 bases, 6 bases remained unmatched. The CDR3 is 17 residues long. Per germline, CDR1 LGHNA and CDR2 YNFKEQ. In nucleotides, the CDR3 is TGTGCCAGCAGCCAAGAAGGTAGCGGGGTCACCTACAATGAGCAGTTCTTC. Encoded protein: CASSQEGSGVTYNEQFF.

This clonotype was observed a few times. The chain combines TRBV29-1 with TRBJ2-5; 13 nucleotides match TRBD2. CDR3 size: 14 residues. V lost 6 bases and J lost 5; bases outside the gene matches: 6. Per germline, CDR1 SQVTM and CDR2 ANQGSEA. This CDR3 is CSVILAGGAETQYF. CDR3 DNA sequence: TGCAGCGTGATACTAGCGGGGGGGGCGGAGACCCAGTACTTC.